One sample yielded the 11 T cell receptor beta chains listed below, sequenced in a study of shared clonotypes between healthy human individuals. Profiled with immunoSEQ multiplex PCR; TCRdb holds only in-frame clones, not every one. The sample includes roughly 700,000 clones, around 74% of them seen just once. Sequenced: memory CD4+ T cells sorted from blood. Subset described: CD45RA-negative fraction. The receptors derive from a woman between 25 and 40 years old in good health.

V is TRBV6-4 and J is TRBJ1-2, with a weak D call TRBD1 (5 bases). This CDR3 is built from 12 residues. CDR1 MRHNA and CDR2 SNTAGT come from the germline V gene. With 3 bases removed from V and 6 bases from J, the gap between germline ends came to 8 bases. The chain's CDR3 is CASSDGGDGYTF. For the CDR3, the DNA is TGTGCCAGCAGTGATGGAGGGGATGGCTACACCTTC.

This clone was recorded once. The chain carries TRBV11-3 and TRBJ2-1; TRBD2 aligns across 7 bases. The CDR3 sequence is 13 residues long. The J segment lost 7 bases and the V segment lost 5 bases, leaving 5 bases of the junction unmatched. Germline CDR1 SGHNT, CDR2 YENEEA. The DNA for the CDR3 is TGTGCCAGCAGCCCCATCGGGGGGAATGAGCAGTTCTTC. Its translation is CASSPIGGNEQFF.

The genes are TRBV7-9 and TRBJ2-5, with TRBD1 identical over 7 bases. After removal of 5 bases from V and 7 bases from J, the junction contained 7 bases not matched to a gene. The germline V gene has CDR1 SEHNR and CDR2 FQNEAQ (reference sequence). This CDR3 comprises 13 residues. CDR3 residues: CASSTTGSLTQYF. The CDR3 nucleotides read TGTGCCAGCAGCACGACAGGGTCATTGACCCAGTACTTC.

CDR3 coding DNA: TGCGCCAGCAGCTTGGAAGGGCGGGAGCCCCTCATAGATACGCAGTATTTT. It is translated as CASSLEGREPLIDTQYF. V and J are TRBV5-1 and TRBJ2-3, with 7 positions matching TRBD2. Trimming cost V 0 bases and J 5 bases; bases outside gene matches: 12. The CDR3 totals 17 residues. Germline V gene data show CDR1 as SGHRS and CDR2 as YFSETQ.

CDR3 nucleotides: TGTGCCAGCAGTGAAAGCGGGAGTCAAGAGACCCAGTACTTC. It specifies CASSESGSQETQYF. The gene calls are TRBV28 and TRBJ2-5, with TRBD2 matching 8 bases. The CDR3 has 14 amino acids. Germline loops: CDR1 MDHEN, CDR2 SYDVKM. The V and J ends lost 5 bases and 2 bases, in that order; junction bases with no gene match: 4.

The V gene is TRBV21-1, the J gene TRBJ1-1; no check of the table's D call, TRBD1, against the DNA was made. TRBV21-1 has pseudogene status. CDR3 length: 16 amino acids. The CDR3 DNA follows: TGTGCCAGCAGCATAATGGAGACAGGGGTCACCACTGAAGCTTTCTTT. Translation gives CASSIMETGVTTEAFF.

The V call is TRBV6-6, the J call TRBJ2-5; D remains unclear. The last part of the DNA fits TRBJ2-7 better; the J call may be wrong. This CDR3 has 14 amino acids. Germline CDR1 reads MNHNY; CDR2 reads SVGAGI (reference sequence). This CDR3 reads CASSHSSPPYEQYF. The CDR3 coding sequence is TGTGCCAGCAGTCACAGTAGTCCCCCCTACGAGCAGTACTTC.

A note on this clone: Different DNA sequences within this sample yield the same CDR3. The V gene is TRBV2, the J gene TRBJ2-1, with 7 bases matching TRBD1. The CDR3 is 12 amino acids. The V segment lost 3 bases and the J segment 10 bases; nucleotides outside the gene matches: 3. Germline CDR1 SNHLY, CDR2 FYNNEI. This CDR3 reads CASSDRGNEQFF. The CDR3, as DNA: TGTGCCAGCAGTGACAGGGGGAACGAGCAGTTCTTC.

This clone was found once. J is TRBJ2-7 and V is TRBV19; 8 nucleotides match TRBD1. The length of the CDR3 is 15 residues. Germline V lookup: CDR1 LNHDA, CDR2 SQIVND (reference sequence). V dropped 3 bases and J dropped 5; count of bases not matched to a gene: 9. The CDR3 region is CASSIGTGLVDEQYF. DNA for the CDR3: TGTGCCAGTAGTATCGGGACAGGTTTGGTTGACGAGCAGTACTTC.

This sequence joins TRBV27 and TRBJ1-3; the match to TRBD1 covers 7 bases. V trimming: 4 bases; J trimming: 0 bases; junction bases outside the gene matches: 6. This CDR3 has 16 amino acids. CDR1 MNHEY and CDR2 SMNVEV come from the germline V gene (reference sequence). The CDR3 DNA sequence: TGTGCCAGCAGTTCGGACAGGCTGAGCTCTGGAAACACCATATATTTT. Its protein product is CASSSDRLSSGNTIYF.

The rearrangement joins TRBV19 to TRBJ2-7, with D possibly being TRBD2 (6 bases). Germline V gene data show CDR1 as LNHDA and CDR2 as SQIVND (reference sequence). V was cut by 3 bases and J by 6 bases, with 18 bases left in between. The CDR3 runs 15 residues. The CDR3 region has the DNA TGTGCCAGTAGTATCGCTGGGACTGCTTCACCCGAGCAGTACTTC. The encoded protein is CASSIAGTASPEQYF.